This entry describes one T cell receptor (beta chain). The antigen remains unidentified. The sample belongs to a study of vaccination effects on CD4 cells after COVID-19. V trimming: 4 bases; J trimming: 2 bases; junction bases outside the gene matches: 4. CDR1 and CDR2 (germline): SGHRS, YFSETQ. The CDR3 is 14 residues long. The culture ran for roughly ten days before CD4+ T cells were isolated. The participants, recipients of two vaccine doses, got either BNT162b2 or mRNA-1273. Libraries were prepared by immunoSEQ multiplex PCR; TCRdb keeps only in-frame clonotypes and omits some of them. The profile shows fewer than 75,000 clones, 78% of them singletons.

Sequenced material: CD4+ T cells from PBMCs cultured without peptide, taken after COVID-19 vaccination. The clonotype comes from a human donor who received a COVID-19 vaccine. The rearrangement uses TRBV5-1 and TRBJ1-2; TRBD1 agrees at 8 bases. Here the CDR3 reads CASSPRTGNYGYTF. For the CDR3, the DNA is TGCGCCAGCAGCCCCCGGACAGGGAACTATGGCTACACCTTC.